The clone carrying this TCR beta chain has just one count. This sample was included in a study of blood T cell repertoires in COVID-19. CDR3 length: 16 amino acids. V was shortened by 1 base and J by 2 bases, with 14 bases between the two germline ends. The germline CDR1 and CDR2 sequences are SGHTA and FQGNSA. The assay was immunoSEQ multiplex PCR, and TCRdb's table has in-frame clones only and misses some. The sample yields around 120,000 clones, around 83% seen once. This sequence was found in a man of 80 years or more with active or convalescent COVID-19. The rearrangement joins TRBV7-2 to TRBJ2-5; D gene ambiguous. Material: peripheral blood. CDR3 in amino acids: CASSLVFGVPQETQYF. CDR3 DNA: TGTGCCAGCAGCTTAGTGTTCGGAGTCCCACAAGAGACCCAGTACTTC.